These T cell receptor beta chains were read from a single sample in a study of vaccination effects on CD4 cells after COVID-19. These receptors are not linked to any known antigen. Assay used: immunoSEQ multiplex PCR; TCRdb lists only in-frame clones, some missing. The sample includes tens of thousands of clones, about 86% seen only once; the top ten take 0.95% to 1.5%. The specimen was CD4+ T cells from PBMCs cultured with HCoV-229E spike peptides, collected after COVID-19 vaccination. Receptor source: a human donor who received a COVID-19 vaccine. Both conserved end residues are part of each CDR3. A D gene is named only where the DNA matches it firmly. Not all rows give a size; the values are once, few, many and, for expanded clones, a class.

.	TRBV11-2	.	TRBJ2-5	CASSLGTSLQETQYF	TGTGCCAGCAGCTTAGGGACTTCGCTTCAAGAGACCCAGTACTTC
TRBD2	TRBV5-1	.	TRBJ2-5	CASSLGGAGKTQYF	TGCGCCAGCAGCCTCGGGGGGGCCGGTAAGACCCAGTACTTC
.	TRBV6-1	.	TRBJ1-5	CASSEQGNQPQHF	TGTGCCAGCAGTGAACAGGGGAATCAGCCCCAGCATTTT
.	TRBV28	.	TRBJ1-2	CASSLELNYGYTF	TGTGCCAGCAGTCTCGAGCTTAACTATGGCTACACCTTC
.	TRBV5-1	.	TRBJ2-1	CASSLPAYNEQFF	TGCGCCAGCAGCTTGCCAGCTTACAATGAGCAGTTCTTC
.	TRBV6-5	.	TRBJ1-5	CATRTSYSNQPQHF	TGTGCCACCAGGACCAGTTATAGCAATCAGCCCCAGCATTTT
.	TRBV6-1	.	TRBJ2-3	CASSEIWTDTDTQYF	TGTGCCAGCAGTGAAATTTGGACAGACACAGATACGCAGTATTTT
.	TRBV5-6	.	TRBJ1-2	CASSLEQGNYGYTF	TGTGCCAGCAGCTTGGAACAGGGTAACTATGGCTACACCTTC
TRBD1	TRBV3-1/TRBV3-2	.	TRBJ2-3	CASSQIGGVYTQYF	TGTGCCAGCAGCCAAATAGGGGGCGTATATACGCAGTATTTT
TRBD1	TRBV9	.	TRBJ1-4	CASNPTGTGGEKLFF	TGTGCCAGCAACCCAACCGGGACAGGAGGTGAAAAACTGTTTTTT
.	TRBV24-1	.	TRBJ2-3	CATSRGSADTQYF	TGTGCCACCAGTAGGGGTAGCGCAGATACGCAGTATTTT
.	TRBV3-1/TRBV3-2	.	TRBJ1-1	CASRETGTLNTEAFF	TGTGCCAGCAGAGAAACCGGGACATTGAACACTGAAGCTTTCTTT
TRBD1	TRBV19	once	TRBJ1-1	CASRRQGLNTEAFF	TGTGCCAGTAGGAGACAGGGACTGAACACTGAAGCTTTCTTT
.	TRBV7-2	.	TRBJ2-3	CASRTHSHTDTQYF	TGTGCCAGTCGGACTCATAGTCACACAGATACGCAGTATTTT
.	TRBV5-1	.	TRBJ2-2	CASSLQGLRNTGELFF	TGCGCCAGCAGCTTGCAGGGACTGAGGAACACCGGGGAGCTGTTTTTT
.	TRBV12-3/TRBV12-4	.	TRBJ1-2	CASDQGLNGYTF	TGTGCCAGCGACCAGGGGCTCAATGGCTACACCTTC
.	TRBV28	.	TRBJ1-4	CASSLSGATNEKLFF	TGTGCCAGCAGTTTATCAGGGGCAACTAATGAAAAACTGTTTTTT
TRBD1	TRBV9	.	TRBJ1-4	CASSVGQGATNEKLFF	TGTGCCAGCAGCGTAGGACAGGGGGCAACTAATGAAAAACTGTTTTTT
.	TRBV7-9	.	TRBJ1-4	CASSVGNKVLNEKLFF	TGTGCCAGCAGCGTGGGGAATAAGGTTCTTAATGAAAAACTGTTTTTT
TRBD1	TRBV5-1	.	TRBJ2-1	CASSLGDRERDEQFF	TGCGCCAGCAGCTTGGGGGACAGGGAGCGGGATGAGCAGTTCTTC
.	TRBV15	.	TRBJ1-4	CATSRAGNEKLFF	TGTGCCACCAGCAGAGCAGGAAACGAAAAACTGTTTTTT
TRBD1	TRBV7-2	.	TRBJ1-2	CASSFTGGHYGYTF	TGTGCCAGCAGCTTCACAGGGGGCCACTATGGCTACACCTTC
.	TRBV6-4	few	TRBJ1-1	CASSKYRINTEAFF	TGTGCCAGCAGTAAGTACAGGATCAACACTGAAGCTTTCTTT
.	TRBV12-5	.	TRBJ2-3	CASGSPADTQYF	TGTGCTAGTGGTTCTCCAGCAGATACGCAGTATTTT
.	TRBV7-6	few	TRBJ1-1	CASSLGAEMNTEAFF	TGTGCCAGCAGCTTAGGGGCAGAGATGAACACTGAAGCTTTCTTT
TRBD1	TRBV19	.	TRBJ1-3	CASSTNRGPSGNTIYF	TGTGCCAGTAGTACAAACAGGGGTCCGTCTGGAAACACCATATATTTT
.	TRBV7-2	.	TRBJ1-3	CASSLAGGGNTIYF	TGTGCCAGCAGCTTAGCAGGAGGGGGAAACACCATATATTTT
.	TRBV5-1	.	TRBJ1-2	CASSTATGPGYGYTF	TGCGCCAGCAGCACGGCGACGGGCCCGGGCTATGGCTACACCTTC
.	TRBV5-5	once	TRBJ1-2	CASDGVYGYGYTF	TGTGCCAGTGATGGGGTCTATGGGTATGGCTACACCTTC
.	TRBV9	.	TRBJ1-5	CASSPGREGDNQPQHF	TGTGCCAGCAGCCCCGGACGAGAAGGGGACAATCAGCCCCAGCATTTT
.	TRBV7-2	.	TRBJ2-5	CASSLVGRRETQYF	TGTGCCAGCAGCTTAGTCGGCAGGCGGGAGACCCAGTACTTC
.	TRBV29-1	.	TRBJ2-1	CSVDPSAEQFF	TGCAGCGTTGATCCCAGTGCTGAGCAGTTCTTC
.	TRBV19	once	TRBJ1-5	CASSIRTTDQPQHF	TGTGCCAGTAGTATCCGAACTACGGATCAGCCCCAGCATTTT
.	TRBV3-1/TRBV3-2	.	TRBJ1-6	CASSQVAGPPLHF	TGTGCCAGCAGCCAAGTGGCAGGGCCACCCCTCCACTTT
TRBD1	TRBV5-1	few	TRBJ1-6	CASSFGQGAFRSPLHF	TGCGCCAGCAGCTTTGGACAGGGGGCGTTCAGATCACCCCTCCACTTT
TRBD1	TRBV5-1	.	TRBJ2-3	CASSGQGANTQYF	TGCGCCAGCAGTGGACAGGGGGCTAATACGCAGTATTTT
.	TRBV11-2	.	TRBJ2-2	CASSLLPTNTGELFF	TGTGCCAGCAGCTTACTGCCAACAAACACCGGGGAGCTGTTTTTT
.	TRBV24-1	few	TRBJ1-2	CATSDPGPLWGGTF	TGTGCCACCAGTGACCCGGGACCGCTTTGGGGTGGGACCTTC
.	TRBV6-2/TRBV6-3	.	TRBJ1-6	CASSRSRQSYNSPLHF	TGTGCCAGCAGTCGCTCTCGACAGTCCTATAATTCACCCCTCCACTTT
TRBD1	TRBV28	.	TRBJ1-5	CASRWTGNQPQHF	TGTGCCAGCAGATGGACAGGGAATCAGCCCCAGCATTTT
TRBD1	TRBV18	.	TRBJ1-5	CASSPGTGGLDQPQHF	TGTGCCAGCTCACCAGGGACAGGGGGCTTAGATCAGCCCCAGCATTTT
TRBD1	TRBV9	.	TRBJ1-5	CASSPTGEGQPQHF	TGTGCCAGCAGCCCGACAGGGGAGGGCCAGCCCCAGCATTTT
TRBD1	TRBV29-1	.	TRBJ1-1	CSVGQGAIEAFF	TGCAGCGTGGGGCAGGGGGCTATTGAAGCTTTCTTT
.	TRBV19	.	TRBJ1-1	CASSILQRGNTEAFF	TGTGCCAGTAGTATTCTACAGAGGGGAAACACTGAAGCTTTCTTT
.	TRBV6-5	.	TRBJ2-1	CAISRRGGYYNEQFF	TGTGCCATCTCTCGGAGGGGGGGCTACTACAATGAGCAGTTCTTC
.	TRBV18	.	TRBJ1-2	CASSPPIQGSGYGYTF	TGTGCCAGCTCACCACCGATCCAGGGGAGTGGGTATGGCTACACCTTC
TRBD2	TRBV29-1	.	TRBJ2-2	CSALADPNTGELFF	TGCAGCGCCCTAGCGGACCCGAACACCGGGGAGCTGTTTTTT